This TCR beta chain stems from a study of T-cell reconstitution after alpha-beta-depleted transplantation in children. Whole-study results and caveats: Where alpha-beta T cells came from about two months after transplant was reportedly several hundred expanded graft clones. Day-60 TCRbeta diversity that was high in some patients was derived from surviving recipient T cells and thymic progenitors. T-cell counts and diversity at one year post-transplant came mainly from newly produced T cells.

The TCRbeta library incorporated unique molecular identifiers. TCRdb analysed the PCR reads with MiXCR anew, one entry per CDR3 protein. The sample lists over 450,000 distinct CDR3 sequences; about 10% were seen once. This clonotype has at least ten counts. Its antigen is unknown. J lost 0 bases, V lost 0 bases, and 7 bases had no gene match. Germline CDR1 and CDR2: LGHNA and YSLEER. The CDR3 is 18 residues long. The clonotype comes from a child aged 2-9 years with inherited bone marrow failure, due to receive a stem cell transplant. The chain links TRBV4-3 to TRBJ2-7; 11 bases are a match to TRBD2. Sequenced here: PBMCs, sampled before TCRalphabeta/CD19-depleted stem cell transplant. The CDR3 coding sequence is TGCGCCAGCAGCCAAGAGGCTAGCGGGAGGTACAGCTCCTACGAGCAGTACTTC. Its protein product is CASSQEASGRYSSYEQYF.